The rows below give T cell receptor beta chains drawn from one sample of a study of cytomegalovirus exposure and HLA in healthy donors. TCRdb keeps only in-frame clones here, not all; method: immunoSEQ multiplex PCR. Among around 160,000 clones listed, over 65% were seen once. Specimen: PBMCs. The receptors here all came from a man aged 40-49 years in good health and CMV-seropositive. Each CDR3 is given with its conserved first and last residue. A D gene is named only where the DNA matches it firmly. Part of the rows lack a size; the others show once, few, many or a class for expanded clones.

j_gene	v_gene	abundance	d_gene	len	CDR3nt	CDR3aa
TRBJ2-7	TRBV28	NA	NA	12	TGTGCCAGCACTTCGAGTTTTCGGGAGCAGTACTTC	CASTSSFREQYF
TRBJ2-1	TRBV5-5	NA	TRBD2	15	TGTGCCAGCAGCGTTCGGGACTACTCCTACAATGAGCAGTTCTTC	CASSVRDYSYNEQFF
TRBJ2-1	TRBV5-1	few	NA	14	TGTGCCAGCAGCTTGAGGGGTCGTTACAATGAGCAGTTCTTC	CASSLRGRYNEQFF
TRBJ1-2	TRBV5-8	NA	NA	18	TGTGCCAGCAGCCCAACCTGGGATGGGGCTAGTAGAGGCTATGGCTACACCTTC	CASSPTWDGASRGYGYTF
TRBJ2-1	TRBV9	NA	TRBD2	22	TGTGCCAGCAGCCCCCTAGGACTGGCGGGTAGGACTAGCGGGGGACTCTACAATGAGCAGTTCTTC	CASSPLGLAGRTSGGLYNEQFF
TRBJ2-7	TRBV7-8	NA	NA	12	TGTGCCAGCAGCATACAGGGTTATCGGGTGTACTTC	CASSIQGYRVYF
TRBJ2-7	TRBV27	NA	NA	16	TGTGCCAGCAGTTTAAGCCTGCCCAGGGAAACCTACGAGCAGTACTTC	CASSLSLPRETYEQYF
TRBJ2-2	TRBV18	NA	TRBD1	15	TGTGCCAGCTCAAAGGGACAGGGGAACACCGGGGAGCTGTTTTTT	CASSKGQGNTGELFF
TRBJ1-1	TRBV10-1	NA	TRBD1	15	TGCGCCAGCAGTGAAGCAGGGGGCTTGGGGACTGAAGCTTTCTTT	CASSEAGGLGTEAFF
TRBJ1-1	TRBV6-6	NA	NA	14	TGTGCCAGCAGTTCCCGGGTCTTTAACACTGAAGCTTTCTTT	CASSSRVFNTEAFF
TRBJ2-1	TRBV5-4	NA	TRBD1	12	TGTGCCAGCAGCCAACAGGGGAGTGAGCAGTTCTTC	CASSQQGSEQFF
TRBJ2-2	TRBV7-9	NA	TRBD1	16	TGTGCCAGCAGCTGGACCGGGACAGTGAACACCGGGGAGCTGTTTTTT	CASSWTGTVNTGELFF
TRBJ2-2	TRBV13	NA	NA	16	TGTGCCAGCAGCTTAGGCGGTAGCGAGAACACCGGGGAGCTGTTTTTT	CASSLGGSENTGELFF
TRBJ2-1	TRBV30	NA	TRBD2	15	TGTGCCTGGAGTTCCGCGGGAGCTGGGCACAATGAGCAGTTCTTC	CAWSSAGAGHNEQFF
TRBJ1-2	TRBV15	once	NA	15	TGTGCCACCAGCAGAGAACGAAGTCCGGAGGGTGGCTACACCTTC	CATSRERSPEGGYTF
TRBJ2-2	TRBV5-4	NA	NA	15	TGTGCCAGCAGCTCCCTATCAAGTGGCACCGGGGAGCTGTTTTTT	CASSSLSSGTGELFF
TRBJ2-3	TRBV6-4	few	TRBD1	16	TGTGCCAGCAGTGACTCGGGACAGGGGGACACAGATACGCAGTATTTT	CASSDSGQGDTDTQYF
TRBJ1-1	TRBV6-6	NA	NA	12	TGTGCCAGCAGTACACAGGGCCGTGAAGCTTTCTTT	CASSTQGREAFF
TRBJ2-7	TRBV10-3	NA	NA	14	TGTGCCATCAGTGAGTCGTTGTCGTACTACGAGCAGTACTTC	CAISESLSYYEQYF
TRBJ2-5	TRBV12-5	once	NA	14	TGTGCTAGTGGTTTGTCGACAGAACAAGAGACCCAGTACTTC	CASGLSTEQETQYF